The subject of this entry is one TCR beta chain. The antigen remains unidentified. The sample belongs to a study of vaccination effects on CD4 cells after COVID-19. Turning to the study itself: Post-vaccine samples followed the second dose by a median of 72 days. Overall study results and limits: Cross-reaction with common cold coronaviruses was seen in only 1 of 255 vaccine-induced clones from healthy vaccinees.

Sequencing was performed with immunoSEQ multiplex PCR; in TCRdb, only in-frame clones are kept and a portion is missing. The repertoire holds around 30,000 clones, with roughly four fifths as singletons. Antigen-specific CD4+ T cells expanded by the ViraFEST assay with viral peptide pools were then sequenced. The culture ran for approximately 10 days, and then CD4+ T cells were isolated. The vaccine given was either BNT162b2 or mRNA-1273, in two doses. Cultures had half their medium replaced with IL-2 medium on days 3 and 7. The CDR3 is 13 residues long. Germline V gives CDR1 SGHAT, CDR2 FQNNGV. Trimming stripped 6 bases from V and 7 bases from J, with 15 bases between.

The starting material was CD4+ T cells from PBMCs cultured with HCoV-229E spike peptides, obtained after COVID-19 vaccination. This receptor was taken from a human donor who received a COVID-19 vaccine. J is TRBJ1-1 and V is TRBV11-2; maybe TRBD1 (6 bases). CDR3 sequence (DNA): TGTGCCAGCAGGGAACAGGGAGTCGGTGAAGCTTTCTTT. It translates to CASREQGVGEAFF.